This TCR beta chain was captured in a study of Graves' ophthalmopathy and Graves' hyperthyroidism. Study-wide results and limits: Also, most clonotypes expanded in the thyroid above 0.001 frequency appeared in blood. Using 13 signatures, a model distinguished ophthalmopathy from stable hyperthyroidism, reaching 87.88% sensitivity and approximately 80% specificity.

Other autoimmune diseases, uncontrolled infections, pregnancy or lactation led to the exclusion of patients. Diagnoses were established from clinical symptoms, serum thyroxine, TRAb, thyroid ultrasound and orbital computed tomography. The study amplified TCR beta CDR3 regions using RNA transcripts. RT-PCR was first run with HTBI primers, then multiplex PCR in a second round. TCRdb re-called the multiplex PCR reads with MiXCR, one entry per CDR3 protein. The profile shows about 1.1 million distinct CDR3 sequences, about 35% of them singletons. This clonotype was recorded only once. The antigen remains unidentified. Mismatch with germline at one junction end may stem from a read error. The TCR was taken from an adult man with Graves' hyperthyroidism. Sequencing was done on a sample of peripheral blood or thyroid tissue (not recorded which).

This chain's CDR3 is CASSNSIQGSGEAFF. As DNA, the CDR3 is TGTGCCAGCAGTAACTCGATCCAGGGTAGCGGTGAAGCTTTCTTT. The chain carries TRBV10-3 and TRBJ1-1; D might be TRBD1 (5 bases). The CDR3 covers 15 residues. The V gene's germline CDR1 is ENHRY and CDR2 SYGVKD.